The 22 T cell receptor beta chains given below trace back to one sample, sequenced in a study of blood T cell repertoires in COVID-19. Sequencing used immunoSEQ multiplex PCR; TCRdb keeps in-frame clones, though not all of them. The data hold hundreds of thousands of clones, with about 86% observed a single time. Specimen: peripheral blood. The receptors shown here come from a man at least 80 years old with acute or convalescent COVID-19.

This rearrangement joins TRBV7-9 to TRBJ2-5, with 11 bases aligning to TRBD1. From germline, CDR1 is SEHNR and CDR2 FQNEAQ (reference sequence). This CDR3 contains 18 residues. Losses at the gene ends were 6 bases for V and 3 bases for J; bases not matched to a gene: 15. In DNA, the CDR3 is TGTGCCAGCAGATTGGCCGCCGGACAGGGGGCGAAAGAAGAGACCCAGTACTTC. Translated, it gives CASRLAAGQGAKEETQYF.

The chain joins TRBV6-4 to TRBJ2-1; D is unresolved. V gave up 3 bases and J gave up 4 bases, with 16 bases separating them. Germline loops: CDR1 MRHNA, CDR2 SNTAGT. The CDR3 runs 16 residues. CDR3 amino acids: CASSEVGGFTYNEQFF. CDR3 in DNA: TGTGCCAGCAGTGAAGTAGGCGGATTCACATACAATGAGCAGTTCTTC.

This clone appeared a single time. The chain is built from TRBV18 and TRBJ1-2, with 9 bases that match TRBD1. This CDR3 has 16 residues. The germline gives CDR1 KGHSH, CDR2 LQKENI. The V segment lost 3 bases and the J segment 4 bases; nucleotides outside the gene matches: 9. CDR3 sequence reads: CASSPGTGGASYGYTF. DNA for the CDR3: TGTGCCAGCTCACCCGGTACAGGGGGCGCGTCCTATGGCTACACCTTC.

The chain is built from TRBV6-1 and TRBJ1-4; D possibly corresponds to TRBD1 (6 bases). Germline CDR1 reads MNHNS; CDR2 reads SASEGT. The CDR3 has 14 amino acids. V was shortened by 2 bases and J by 5 bases, with 9 bases between the two germline ends. The CDR3 protein is CASSERGSNEKLFF. For the CDR3, the DNA is TGTGCCAGCAGTGAAAGGGGGTCAAATGAAAAACTGTTTTTT.

This chain links TRBV25-1 with TRBJ1-1; maybe TRBD1 (5 bases). Germline CDR1 MGHDK, CDR2 SYGVNS. V was shortened by 1 base and J by 0 bases, with 9 bases between the two germline ends. The CDR3 extends over 15 amino acids. The chain's CDR3 is CASSEWGGMNTEAFF. The CDR3 nucleotides are TGTGCCAGCAGTGAATGGGGGGGTATGAACACTGAAGCTTTCTTT.

For this clone: Other DNA sequences in this sample translate to the same CDR3. This chain uses TRBV6-5 with TRBJ2-1, with 7 bases fitting TRBD1. J gave up 3 bases and V 0 bases, and 2 bases lay outside the gene matches. Germline V gene lookup returns CDR1 MNHEY and CDR2 SVGAGI. The CDR3 has 15 residues. The CDR3 DNA sequence: TGTGCCAGCAGTTACTCACAGGGGAGCTACAATGAGCAGTTCTTC. Its protein product is CASSYSQGSYNEQFF.

CDR3 DNA sequence: TGCGCCAGCAGCTTGAGGACTAGCGGGGTTACAGATACGCAGTATTTT. Protein: CASSLRTSGVTDTQYF. The V gene is TRBV5-1, the J gene TRBJ2-3; 12 bases align to TRBD2. Trimming took 1 base from V and 3 from J; bases not matched to a gene: 3. The germline CDR1 and CDR2 sequences are SGHRS and YFSETQ. This CDR3 contains 16 residues.

V usage is TRBV9 and J usage is TRBJ1-1; D is unclear. In germline, CDR1 is SGDLS, CDR2 YYNGEE. The V gene lost 0 bases and the J gene lost 8 bases, with 14 bases spanning the gap. This CDR3 spans 14 amino acids. CDR3 in amino acids: CASSVDIGRGEAFF. CDR3 bases: TGTGCCAGCAGCGTAGATATTGGGCGCGGGGAAGCTTTCTTT.

The chain combines TRBV6-5 with TRBJ1-5; maybe TRBD1 (6 bases). The CDR3 runs to 15 residues. Germline loops: CDR1 MNHEY, CDR2 SVGAGI. Trimming shortened V by 4 bases and J by 11 bases, and 21 bases separated the two germline ends. The CDR3: CASSSSTGPLGSQHF. The CDR3 DNA reads as TGTGCCAGCAGTTCGTCGACAGGTCCCTTGGGGTCCCAGCATTTT.

The chain combines TRBV28 with TRBJ1-2; D is possibly TRBD1 (6 bases). V was shortened by 3 bases and J by 4 bases, with 12 bases between the two germline ends. Germline V gives CDR1 MDHEN, CDR2 SYDVKM. The CDR3 contains 14 residues. The CDR3 loop reads CASSFLTGTYGYTF. As DNA, the CDR3 is TGTGCCAGCAGTTTTCTTACAGGGACCTATGGCTACACCTTC.

The V and J genes are TRBV6-5 and TRBJ2-2, with 9 bases matching TRBD1. Germline CDR1 is MNHEY and CDR2 is SVGAGI. CDR3 length: 14 amino acids. The CDR3 DNA follows: TGTGCAACTCGACAGGGGGAAGTTACCGGGGAGCTGTTTTTT. This sequence encodes CATRQGEVTGELFF.

In nucleotides, the CDR3 is TGTGCCAGCTCACCACAACAGGGGGTCAATGAGCAGTTCTTC. Translated, it gives CASSPQQGVNEQFF. The chain recombines TRBV18 with TRBJ2-1, with TRBD1 identical over 8 bases. Germline CDR1 KGHSH, CDR2 LQKENI. The CDR3 is 14 residues long. With V trimmed by 1 base and J by 6 bases, 2 bases remained unmatched.

The chain recombines TRBV6-5 with TRBJ1-6; no firm D call. CDR1 and CDR2 (germline): MNHEY, SVGAGI. The CDR3 length is 14 residues. Trimming removed 7 bases at V and 6 bases at J, with 13 bases between. The CDR3 DNA reads TGTGCCAGCACGACAAGCTCAGTTAATTCACCCCTCCACTTT. It codes for CASTTSSVNSPLHF.

The chain employs TRBV7-9 and TRBJ2-1; D gene uncertain. Trimming removed 5 bases from V and 2 bases from J, with 10 bases in between. Germline-derived CDR1 and CDR2 are SEHNR and FQNEAQ (reference sequence). The CDR3 sequence is 14 residues long. The chain's CDR3 is CASSPTRTYNEQFF. The CDR3 DNA reads as TGTGCCAGCAGCCCAACCAGGACCTACAATGAGCAGTTCTTC. Together with reference TRBV7-9 and TRBJ2-1, the CDR3 gives the full variable domain: DTGVSQNPRHKITKRGQNVTFRCDPISEHNRLYWYRQTLGQGPEFLTYFQNEAQLEKSRLLSDRFSAERPKGSFSTLEIQRTEQGDSAMYLCASSPTRTYNEQFFGPGTRLTVL.

CDR3 DNA: TGTGCCAGTAGTATAGGTCCGACTAGCGGGGGATACAATGAGCAGTTCTTC. It encodes CASSIGPTSGGYNEQFF. The gene calls are TRBV19 and TRBJ2-1; 12 nucleotides align to TRBD2. CDR3 size: 17 residues. V shed 1 base, J shed 4 bases, and the junction held 5 bases outside the gene matches. Germline V gene lookup returns CDR1 LNHDA and CDR2 SQIVND (reference sequence).

DNA for the CDR3: TGTGCCAGCAGCAATGGACTAGCGGGGGGAAACGAGCAGTACTTC. Protein sequence: CASSNGLAGGNEQYF. The V and J genes are TRBV5-4 and TRBJ2-7, with 14 bases aligning to TRBD2. Unmatched junction bases numbered 5, after V lost 4 bases and J lost 5 bases. The CDR3 contains 15 residues. Germline V gives CDR1 SGHNT, CDR2 YYREEE (reference sequence). Full variable domain (outside the CDR3, taken from reference TRBV5-4 and TRBJ2-7): ETGVTQSPTHLIKTRGQQVTLRCSSQSGHNTVSWYQQALGQGPQFIFQYYREEENGRGNFPPRFSGLQFPNYSSELNVNALELDDSALYLCASSNGLAGGNEQYFGPGTRLTVT.

This chain links TRBV19 with TRBJ2-3; 10 nucleotides agree with TRBD1. The length of the CDR3 is 17 residues. The J segment lost 3 bases and the V segment lost 4 bases, leaving 10 bases of the junction unmatched. Germline V CDR1 and CDR2: LNHDA, SQIVND (reference sequence). This CDR3 is CASSTLHRDRGTDTQYF. The CDR3 nucleotides are TGTGCCAGTAGTACTCTACACCGGGACAGGGGAACAGATACGCAGTATTTT.

This clone was found a few times. The chain uses TRBV5-1 and TRBJ1-1; D not certain. The CDR3 has 14 amino acids. Germline values: CDR1 SGHRS, CDR2 YFSETQ. V lost 0 bases, J lost 1 base, and 7 bases lay in between. This CDR3 is CASSLGSENTEAFF. The CDR3 DNA sequence: TGCGCCAGCAGCTTGGGTTCAGAGAACACTGAAGCTTTCTTT.

This clone appeared a few times. This rearrangement joins TRBV5-1 to TRBJ1-2; D unclear. Germline V lookup: CDR1 SGHRS, CDR2 YFSETQ. Trimming shortened V by 0 bases and J by 6 bases, and 9 bases separated the two germline ends. CDR3 length: 13 amino acids. DNA for the CDR3: TGCGCCAGCAGCTTGGACAGATGGGATGGCTACACCTTC. This codes for CASSLDRWDGYTF.

The rearrangement uses TRBV4-2 and TRBJ2-5, with 7 bases identical to TRBD2. The trim removed 4 bases at V and 2 bases at J, leaving 4 bases unmatched. This CDR3 region has 14 residues. From germline, CDR1 is LGHNA and CDR2 YNFKEQ. The CDR3 loop is CASSPGRGQETQYF. The CDR3, as DNA: TGTGCCAGCAGCCCCGGGCGGGGGCAAGAGACCCAGTACTTC.

J is TRBJ2-3 and V is TRBV27; tentative D call: TRBD2 (5 bases). The CDR3 sequence is 15 residues long. Germline V gene sequence: CDR1 MNHEY, CDR2 SMNVEV (reference sequence). Trimming pared 3 bases from V and 5 bases from J, leaving 15 bases between. The CDR3 region has the DNA TGTGCCAGCAGTTTCCCGGGAAACGGCAGAGATACGCAGTATTTT. Its translation: CASSFPGNGRDTQYF.

In this sample, this clone turned up once. J is TRBJ2-7 and V is TRBV7-2; 10 nucleotides line up with TRBD2. The CDR3 is 13 amino acids. V lost 2 bases to trimming and J lost 5 bases; unmatched junction nucleotides: 0. The germline CDR1 and CDR2 sequences are SGHTA and FQGNSA. The CDR3: CASSLLAGDEQYF. The CDR3, as DNA: TGTGCCAGCAGCTTACTAGCGGGAGACGAGCAGTACTTC. The variable domain in full, completed from reference TRBV7-2 and TRBJ2-7, reads GAGVSQSPSNKVTEKGKDVELRCDPISGHTALYWYRQSLGQGLEFLIYFQGNSAPDKSGLPSDRFSAERTGGSVSTLTIQRTQQEDSAVYLCASSLLAGDEQYFGPGTRLTVT.